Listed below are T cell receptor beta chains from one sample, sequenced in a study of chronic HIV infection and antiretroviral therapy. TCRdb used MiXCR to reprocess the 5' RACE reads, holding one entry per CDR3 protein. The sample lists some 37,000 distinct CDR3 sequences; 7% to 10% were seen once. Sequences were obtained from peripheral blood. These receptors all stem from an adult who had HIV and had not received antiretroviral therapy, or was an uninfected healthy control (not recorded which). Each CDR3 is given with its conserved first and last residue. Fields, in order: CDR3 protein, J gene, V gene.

cdr3_aa: CASSWDRGRETQYF
j_call: TRBJ2-5
v_call: TRBV28

cdr3_aa: CSVEGGRKNEQFF
j_call: TRBJ2-1
v_call: TRBV29-1

cdr3_aa: CASRNVDRGQGNTIYF
j_call: TRBJ1-3
v_call: TRBV28

cdr3_aa: CASSLSYNEQFF
j_call: TRBJ2-1
v_call: TRBV25-1

cdr3_aa: CASSPTGENRTFF
j_call: TRBJ1-1
v_call: TRBV28

cdr3_aa: CASSPKGLADSSYEQYF
j_call: TRBJ2-7
v_call: TRBV5-1

cdr3_aa: CASNPIQGANNYGYTF
j_call: TRBJ1-2
v_call: TRBV6-1

cdr3_aa: CASSQRAWLDETQYF
j_call: TRBJ2-5
v_call: TRBV4-1

cdr3_aa: CASSAGGTVSIAKNIQYF
j_call: TRBJ2-4
v_call: TRBV6-1

cdr3_aa: CASSQELAVSYEQYF
j_call: TRBJ2-7
v_call: TRBV3-1

cdr3_aa: CASGWNEQFF
j_call: TRBJ2-1
v_call: TRBV28

cdr3_aa: CASSLPRGAGVNEQFF
j_call: TRBJ2-1
v_call: TRBV28

cdr3_aa: CSVGDGLSTDTQYF
j_call: TRBJ2-3
v_call: TRBV29-1

cdr3_aa: CATSREQGSWNSPLHF
j_call: TRBJ1-6
v_call: TRBV15

cdr3_aa: CASSRNWYTGELFF
j_call: TRBJ2-2
v_call: TRBV14

cdr3_aa: CAWSVQRRGQFF
j_call: TRBJ2-1
v_call: TRBV30

cdr3_aa: CASAPGEAGDEEQFF
j_call: TRBJ2-1
v_call: TRBV9

cdr3_aa: CSVGGDEQYF
j_call: TRBJ2-7
v_call: TRBV29-1

cdr3_aa: CASSSDADNSPLHF
j_call: TRBJ1-6
v_call: TRBV7-9

cdr3_aa: CSVEGGGTSGVGTDTQYF
j_call: TRBJ2-3
v_call: TRBV29-1

cdr3_aa: CSIPQGVTDEQFF
j_call: TRBJ2-1
v_call: TRBV29-1

cdr3_aa: CASSLGQGQQPQHF
j_call: TRBJ1-5
v_call: TRBV5-1

cdr3_aa: CSVVRGPSYNEQFF
j_call: TRBJ2-1
v_call: TRBV29-1

cdr3_aa: CASSRRGNTEAFF
j_call: TRBJ1-1
v_call: TRBV11-1

cdr3_aa: CSGTRVADTQYF
j_call: TRBJ2-3
v_call: TRBV20-1

cdr3_aa: CASSLDGNGEQFF
j_call: TRBJ2-1
v_call: TRBV7-9

cdr3_aa: CASNGQGAVEQYF
j_call: TRBJ2-7
v_call: TRBV28